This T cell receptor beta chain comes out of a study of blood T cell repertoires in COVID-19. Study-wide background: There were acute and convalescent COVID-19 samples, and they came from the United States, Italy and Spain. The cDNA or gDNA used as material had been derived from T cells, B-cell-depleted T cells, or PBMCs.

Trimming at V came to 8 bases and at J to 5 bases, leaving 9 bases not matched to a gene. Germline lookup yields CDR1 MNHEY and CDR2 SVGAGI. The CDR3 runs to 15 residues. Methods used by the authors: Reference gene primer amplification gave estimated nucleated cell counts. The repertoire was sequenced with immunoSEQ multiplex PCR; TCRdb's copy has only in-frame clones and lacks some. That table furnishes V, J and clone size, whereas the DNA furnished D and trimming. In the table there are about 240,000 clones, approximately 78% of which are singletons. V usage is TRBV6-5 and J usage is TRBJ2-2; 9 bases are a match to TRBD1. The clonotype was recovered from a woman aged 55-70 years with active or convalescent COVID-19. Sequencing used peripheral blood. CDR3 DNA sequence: TGTGCCAGCGCTACAGGGGGCGCGGGGACCGGGGAGCTGTTTTTT. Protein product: CASATGGAGTGELFF.